The 3 T cell receptor beta chains given below trace back to one sample, sequenced in a study of shared clonotypes between healthy human individuals. Using immunoSEQ multiplex PCR, the repertoire was profiled, and TCRdb retains in-frame clones only, with some absent. The data contain about 460,000 clones, approximately 77% of them singletons. Sequences were obtained from PBMCs. The receptors derive from a woman aged 40-49 years in good health. Some clones in this sample may be carry-over from other donors' samples.

The CDR3 loop reads CASSDRGNTGELFF. The CDR3 DNA reads TGTGCCAGCAGCGACAGGGGGAACACCGGGGAGCTGTTTTTT. This chain connects TRBV16 to TRBJ2-2; the match to TRBD1 covers 8 bases. The V segment lost 5 bases and the J segment 1 base; nucleotides outside the gene matches: 0. Per the germline V gene, CDR1 is KGHSY and CDR2 is FQNENV. The CDR3 extends over 14 amino acids.

This rearrangement joins TRBV19 to TRBJ1-2; 11 bases agree with TRBD1. From germline, CDR1 is LNHDA and CDR2 SQIVND (reference sequence). The CDR3 covers 17 residues. V was clipped by 5 bases and J by 8 bases; unmatched bases: 16. CDR3 loop: CASSSHARDRGLYGYTF. CDR3 bases: TGTGCCAGTAGTTCCCATGCTCGGGACAGGGGGTTGTACGGCTACACCTTC.

The chain has TRBV28 and TRBJ1-1; D not certain. The V gene lost 10 bases and the J gene lost 1 base, with 7 bases spanning the gap. The CDR3 contains 11 residues. The germline CDR1 and CDR2 sequences are MDHEN and SYDVKM. The CDR3 DNA sequence: TGTGCCACAGTAGGGAACACTGAAGCTTTCTTT. Translating gives CATVGNTEAFF. The full variable domain, with the rest looked up from reference TRBV28 and TRBJ1-1, is DVKVTQSSRYLVKRTGEKVFLECVQDMDHENMFWYRQDPGLGLRLIYFSYDVKMKEKGDIPEGYSVSREKKERFSLILESASTNQTSMYLCATVGNTEAFFGQGTRLTVV.